Following are 16 T cell receptor beta chains from one sample sequenced in a study of control samples from healthy donors and cancer patients. Here immunoSEQ multiplex PCR was the method, and the copy in TCRdb shows in-frame clones only, minus some. The table shows some 49,000 clones, with 65% to 90% occurring only once. The specimen was PBMCs. Source of these receptors: a woman aged 45-60 years with lung cancer.

The sample holds one count of this clone. The identical CDR3 is also encoded by other nucleotide sequences in the sample. The V gene is TRBV5-1, the J gene TRBJ2-5, with D possibly called TRBD1 or TRBD2 (6 bases each). The CDR3 length is 14 residues. The germline V gene has CDR1 SGHRS and CDR2 YFSETQ. V lost 2 bases to trimming and J lost 3 bases, with 11 bases between them. CDR3 amino acids: CASSFRGEEETQYF. DNA for the CDR3: TGCGCCAGCAGCTTTAGGGGGGAGGAAGAGACCCAGTACTTC.

The chain has TRBV7-2 and TRBJ2-7; TRBD2 might be the D (7 bases). The CDR3 runs 14 residues. Trimming pared 5 bases from V and 4 bases from J, leaving 15 bases between. Germline CDR1 and CDR2: SGHTA and FQGNSA. The CDR3 DNA reads TGTGCCAGCAGCATAGGGGGGGCGAGGTACGAGCAGTACTTC. Translation gives CASSIGGARYEQYF.

V usage is TRBV4-3 and J usage is TRBJ2-7, with 7 nucleotides matching TRBD1. Germline V CDR1 and CDR2: LGHNA, YSLEER. This CDR3 has 15 amino acids. Trimming at V came to 1 base and at J to 1 base, leaving 4 bases not matched to a gene. The CDR3 DNA is TGCGCCAGCAGCCAAGGGAAGGGACAGTCCTACGAGCAGTACTTC. Translating it yields CASSQGKGQSYEQYF.

V gene TRBV7-9 combines with J gene TRBJ2-7; tentatively, D is TRBD1 (5 bases). The CDR3 runs to 14 residues. CDR1 SEHNR and CDR2 FQNEAQ come from the germline V gene (reference sequence). Trimming removed 8 bases at V and 3 bases at J, with 17 bases between. The CDR3 protein is CASAMVGPDYEQYF. DNA for the CDR3: TGTGCCAGCGCAATGGTGGGGCCAGACTACGAGCAGTACTTC.

The chain couples TRBV2 to TRBJ2-5; 9 bases map to TRBD1. Per germline, CDR1 SNHLY and CDR2 FYNNEI. The CDR3 is 14 residues long. The V segment lost 4 bases and the J segment 6 bases; nucleotides outside the gene matches: 6. As DNA, the CDR3 is TGTGCCAGCAGTGGACAGGGGGTCGAGAAGACCCAGTACTTC. Translation gives CASSGQGVEKTQYF.

This clone was recorded only once. This rearrangement joins TRBV6-1 to TRBJ1-2; D is possibly TRBD1 (5 bases). V lost 5 bases and J 8 bases, leaving 18 bases between the germline ends. Germline CDR1 MNHNS, CDR2 SASEGT. The CDR3 loop spans 14 amino acids. DNA for the CDR3: TGTGCCAGCAGTTTCGGGACGGCTCAAAACGGCTACACCTTC. The encoded protein is CASSFGTAQNGYTF.

The V call is TRBV6-5, the J call TRBJ1-1, with 8 bases identical to TRBD1. The CDR3 extends over 14 amino acids. Trimming at V came to 6 bases and at J to 1 base, leaving 4 bases not matched to a gene. Per the germline V gene, CDR1 is MNHEY and CDR2 is SVGAGI. DNA for the CDR3: TGTGCCAGCAGCCGGACAGGGAGGAACACTGAAGCTTTCTTT. Translated: CASSRTGRNTEAFF.

The chain couples TRBV7-9 to TRBJ1-2; tentatively, D is TRBD1 (6 bases). This CDR3 is 16 amino acids long. V dropped 0 bases and J dropped 2 bases, with 13 bases sitting between them. Germline CDR1 SEHNR, CDR2 FQNEAQ (reference sequence). The CDR3 DNA reads as TGTGCCAGCAGCTTAGCGGACAGTTCTGTGAACTATGGCTACACCTTC. It yields the protein CASSLADSSVNYGYTF.

The CDR3 reads CASRNKLHNEQFF. The CDR3 DNA sequence: TGTGCCAGCAGAAACAAGTTACACAATGAGCAGTTCTTC. V is TRBV7-3 and J is TRBJ2-1; D is uncertain. The CDR3 has 13 amino acids. Germline CDR1 and CDR2: SGHTA and FQGTGA. Between the trimmed V and J ends, which lost 6 bases and 5 bases, there was a span of 11 bases.

The gene calls are TRBV5-1 and TRBJ2-3; no reliable D call. The CDR3 consists of 16 residues. V gave up 1 base and J gave up 5 bases, with 17 bases separating them. Germline lookup yields CDR1 SGHRS and CDR2 YFSETQ. The CDR3 nucleotides are TGCGCCAGCAGCTTGTACCTTGCTGGGTCGGTAGATACGCAGTATTTT. Its translation is CASSLYLAGSVDTQYF.

The CDR3 sequence is CASRGTEGPYEQYF. The CDR3 DNA reads TGTGCCAGCAGAGGGACAGAAGGGCCCTACGAGCAGTACTTC. The chain employs TRBV2 and TRBJ2-7, with 7 bases identical to TRBD1. Germline assignment: CDR1 SNHLY and CDR2 FYNNEI. This CDR3 has 14 residues. V gave up 6 bases and J gave up 2 bases; unmatched junction bases: 7.

This chain links TRBV6-5 with TRBJ1-1, with 7 bases fitting TRBD1. Germline V gives CDR1 MNHEY, CDR2 SVGAGI. This CDR3 is built from 14 residues. The ends lost 2 bases at V and 4 bases at J; junction bases unmatched: 4. DNA for the CDR3: TGTGCCAGCAGTTACCAGGGGACAGCCACTGAAGCTTTCTTT. Translating it yields CASSYQGTATEAFF.

The V and J genes are TRBV13 and TRBJ1-5, with no clear D. The CDR3 loop spans 12 amino acids. CDR1 PRHDT and CDR2 FYEKMQ come from the germline V gene (reference sequence). Trimming stripped 3 bases from V and 2 bases from J, with 2 bases between. CDR3 region: CASSLGNQPQHF. Here the CDR3 DNA reads TGTGCCAGCAGCTTGGGCAATCAGCCCCAGCATTTT. Together with reference TRBV13 and TRBJ1-5, the CDR3 gives the full variable domain: AAGVIQSPRHLIKEKRETATLKCYPIPRHDTVYWYQQGPGQDPQFLISFYEKMQSDKGSIPDRFSAQQFSDYHSELNMSSLELGDSALYFCASSLGNQPQHFGDGTRLSIL.

Concerning this clone itself: The junction shows a germline mismatch at one end, possibly a read error. J is TRBJ2-2 and V is TRBV24-1, with D tentatively TRBD1 (5 bases). The CDR3 contains 15 residues. CDR1 is KGHDR and CDR2 is SFDVKD in the germline V gene. In DNA, the CDR3 is TGTACCACCAGTGACCCGACAGCGAACACCGGGGAGCTGTTTTTT. Translating it yields CTTSDPTANTGELFF.

The CDR3: CASRNRGNTYEQYF. In DNA, the CDR3 is TGTGCCAGCAGGAACAGGGGGAATACCTACGAGCAGTACTTC. The chain has TRBV5-6 and TRBJ2-7; TRBD1 agrees at 8 bases. The trim removed 5 bases at V and 2 bases at J, leaving 6 bases unmatched. Per germline, CDR1 SGHDT and CDR2 YYEEEE. This CDR3 comprises 14 residues.

The rearrangement joins TRBV28 to TRBJ1-6; D is unresolved. There are 13 residues in the CDR3. Trimming removed 7 bases at V and 7 bases at J, with 11 bases between. The V gene's germline CDR1 is MDHEN and CDR2 SYDVKM. CDR3 in DNA: TGTGCCAGCACGGGTGAAGGCAATTCACCCCTCCACTTT. It is translated as CASTGEGNSPLHF.